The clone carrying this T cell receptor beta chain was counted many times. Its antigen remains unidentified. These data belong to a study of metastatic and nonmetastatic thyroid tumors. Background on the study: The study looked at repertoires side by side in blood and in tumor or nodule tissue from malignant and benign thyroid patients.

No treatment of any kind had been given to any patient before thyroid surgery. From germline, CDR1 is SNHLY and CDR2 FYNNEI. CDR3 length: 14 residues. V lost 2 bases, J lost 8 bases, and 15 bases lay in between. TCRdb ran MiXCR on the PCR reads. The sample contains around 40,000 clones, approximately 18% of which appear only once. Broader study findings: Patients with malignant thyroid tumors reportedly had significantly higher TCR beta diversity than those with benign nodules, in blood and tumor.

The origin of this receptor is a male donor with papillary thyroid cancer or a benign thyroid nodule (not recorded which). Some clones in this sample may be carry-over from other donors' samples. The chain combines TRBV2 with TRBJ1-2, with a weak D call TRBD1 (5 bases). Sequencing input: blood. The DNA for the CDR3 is TGTGCCAGCAGTGAATGGGGGATAGGGAGCGGCTACACCTTC. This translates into CASSEWGIGSGYTF.